This T cell receptor (beta chain) stems from a study of metastatic and nonmetastatic thyroid tumors. Study-level background: Repertoire comparison spanned blood and tumor or nodule tissue of malignant and benign thyroid patients. General study points: Across blood and tumor, TCR beta diversity in malignant thyroid tumors was reportedly significantly higher than in benign nodules.

This clone was detected a few times. Its antigen is unknown. CDR1 and CDR2 (germline): GTSNPN, SVGIG (reference sequence). The germline V and J ends were trimmed by 7 bases and 1 base, with 14 bases remaining between them. The length of the CDR3 is 13 residues. How the authors handled the data: Variation in CDR3 across clinicopathological groups served as the basis for constructing a distant-metastasis classifier in papillary thyroid cancer. Using MiXCR, TCRdb reanalyzed the PCR reads. For this entry, the V and J calls and clone size follow TCRdb and not the study's own pipeline. The sample has around 50,000 clones; approximately 20% are singletons. All patients were treatment-naive before thyroid surgery.

Input material: blood. The TCR was taken from a male donor with papillary thyroid cancer or a benign thyroid nodule (not recorded which). Some clones in this sample may be carry-over from other donors' samples. The chain couples TRBV30 to TRBJ2-7; the D gene is possibly TRBD2 (6 bases). The DNA of the CDR3 is TGTGCCTTGGGACTTCATGTTTCCTACGAGCAGTACTTC. It encodes CALGLHVSYEQYF.